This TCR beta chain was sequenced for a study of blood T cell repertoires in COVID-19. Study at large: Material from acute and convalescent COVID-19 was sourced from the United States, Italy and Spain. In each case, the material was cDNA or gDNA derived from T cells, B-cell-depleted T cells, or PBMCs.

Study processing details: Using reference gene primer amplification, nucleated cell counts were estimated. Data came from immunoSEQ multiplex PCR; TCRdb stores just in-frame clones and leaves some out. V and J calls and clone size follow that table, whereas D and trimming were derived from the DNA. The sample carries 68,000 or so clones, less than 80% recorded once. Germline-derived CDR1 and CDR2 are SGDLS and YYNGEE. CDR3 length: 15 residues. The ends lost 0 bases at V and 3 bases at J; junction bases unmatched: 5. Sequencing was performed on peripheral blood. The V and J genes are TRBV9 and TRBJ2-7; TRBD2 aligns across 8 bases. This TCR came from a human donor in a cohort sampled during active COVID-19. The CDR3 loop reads CASSVGVGLGYEQYF. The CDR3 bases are TGTGCCAGCAGCGTAGGGGTGGGACTAGGCTACGAGCAGTACTTC.